This paragraph covers one T cell receptor (beta chain) sequence. Its antigen is undetermined. The data are from a study of T cells in localized non-small cell lung cancer. Study conclusions and caveats: One tumor region alone was sequenced, and heterogeneity therefore remains possible. The appearance of a median about 60 of the top 100 tumor clones was seen in adjacent lung. The greatest T cell clonality was found in uninvolved adjacent lung (higher than in tumor). Longer overall survival accompanied higher blood T cell density.

Germline V lookup: CDR1 PRHDT, CDR2 FYEKMQ (reference sequence). The CDR3 loop spans 17 amino acids. J lost 1 base, V lost 5 bases, and 9 bases had no gene match. Profiled with immunoSEQ multiplex PCR; TCRdb holds only in-frame clones, not every one. The repertoire consists of 37,000 or so clones, with about 87% occurring once and the leading ten covering less than 3%. The rearrangement joins TRBV13 to TRBJ2-3; TRBD2 agrees at 10 bases. The starting material was peripheral blood, obtained before any cancer treatment. This sequence originates from a woman aged 35 to 70 with stage I lung adenocarcinoma. The CDR3 sequence is CASSLGLAEAGTDTQYF. CDR3 nucleotide sequence: TGTGCCAGCAGCCTTGGACTAGCGGAGGCCGGCACAGATACGCAGTATTTT.